Here is one T cell receptor (beta chain) with its context. The antigen is not known. This record comes from a study of cytomegalovirus exposure and HLA in healthy donors. General study findings and limits: Confirmation in vitro established that a few CMV-associated chains were specific for CMV antigens. Listed as cytomegalovirus-associated were 164 TCR beta chains. Published work reported that the classifier diagnosed cytomegalovirus status with high specificity and sensitivity. Subsequent analysis of the 100 to 150 validation repertoires found a tendency for first-cohort TCR clusters to co-occur.

Profiling relied on immunoSEQ multiplex PCR, and the TCRdb table lists in-frame clones only, not all of them. The table has a few hundred thousand clones, 86% seen once. The clonotype originates from a woman aged 18 to 35 in good health and CMV-seronegative. The specimen was PBMCs.

CDR3 sequence (DNA): TGTGCCAGCAGTGTTCTCCCGGGACTAAAAGATACGCAGTATTTT. Translated: CASSVLPGLKDTQYF. This chain connects TRBV25-1 to TRBJ2-3, with 7 bases aligning to TRBD2. The germline V gene encodes CDR1 MGHDK and CDR2 SYGVNS. With V trimmed by 4 bases and J by 5 bases, 9 bases remained unmatched. CDR3 length: 15 residues.